These T cell receptor beta chains were read from a single sample in a study of cytomegalovirus exposure and HLA in healthy donors. The protocol was immunoSEQ multiplex PCR, while the TCRdb copy is restricted to in-frame clones and leaves out a portion. The sample holds 50,000 to 60,000 clones; roughly 73% are singletons and the top ten take 2.7%. The specimen sequenced was PBMCs. Source of these receptors: a woman aged 40 to 50 in good health and CMV-seropositive. Both conserved end residues are part of each CDR3. The order of the fields is V gene, J gene, clone size, CDR3 length, CDR3 protein. Expanded clones are given a class, and other clones once, few, many or no size at all.

TRBV6-4	TRBJ2-3	.	16	CASSDSGGRGADTQYF
TRBV30	TRBJ1-5	.	13	CAWSLQGRQPQHF
TRBV6-5	TRBJ2-6	.	13	CASWTSGGQRPSF
TRBV9	TRBJ2-7	once	15	CASSVESGGAKEQYF
TRBV7-6	TRBJ1-6	.	16	CASRPGQANANSPLHF
TRBV7-6	TRBJ1-3	.	14	CASSPINSGNTIYF
TRBV2	TRBJ2-7	.	11	CASRQAYEQYF
TRBV30	TRBJ1-5	once	13	CAWGGQGSQPQHF
TRBV7-2	TRBJ1-2	.	16	CASSPVEGQGRRGYTF
TRBV7-9	TRBJ2-3	.	15	CASNPGQGSADTQYF
TRBV28	TRBJ2-2	.	13	CASSSPGTGELFF
TRBV28	TRBJ1-5	.	14	CASSFHGAAQPQHF
TRBV4-3	TRBJ1-5	.	17	CASSQDPAGGNNQPQHF
TRBV7-9	TRBJ2-2	.	15	CASSLGGANTGELFF
TRBV2	TRBJ1-5	.	15	CASSGPGGGNQPQHF
TRBV2	TRBJ1-1	.	14	CASSDQAVSTEAFF
TRBV7-9	TRBJ2-1	.	15	CASSLEASGLNEQFF
TRBV10-1	TRBJ2-5	.	14	CASSEGGIQETQYF
TRBV18	TRBJ2-2	.	16	CASSLVRGANTGELFF
TRBV4-1	TRBJ1-2	.	13	CASSQEQGYGYTF
TRBV27	TRBJ1-2	few	14	CASSLGSGNYGYTF
TRBV7-9	TRBJ1-6	.	14	CASSEGQPNSPLHF
TRBV15	TRBJ2-2	once	13	CATSSRGPGELFF
TRBV10-3	TRBJ2-7	few	13	CAIRDRVNDEQYF
TRBV18	TRBJ1-2	.	14	CASSPGTGSYGYTF
TRBV4-1	TRBJ2-3	once	18	CASSQDGTTGLGTDTQYF
TRBV7-2	TRBJ1-5	few	15	CASSRDLAPAQPQHF
TRBV11-2	TRBJ1-2	.	15	CASRQIRAPNYGYTF
TRBV11-2	TRBJ2-7	.	15	CASSLSRGISYEQYF
TRBV2	TRBJ2-3	.	14	CASSDLGGSDTQYF
TRBV29-1	TRBJ1-1	.	12	CSVSPGTGEAFF
TRBV19	TRBJ1-2	.	14	CASSAGTGPGGYTF
TRBV20-1	TRBJ2-5	.	11	CSASSGETQYF
TRBV5-8	TRBJ2-1	.	16	CASCFDGLAGSNEQFF
TRBV30	TRBJ1-6	.	13	CAWAGFYNSPLHF
TRBV10-2	TRBJ1-2	few	13	CASSLTGGNRYTF
TRBV2	TRBJ2-3	.	15	CASSLPGGGTDTQYF
TRBV6-1	TRBJ1-3	.	14	CASSVSVSGNTIYF
TRBV28	TRBJ1-1	.	13	CASSLPGFAEAFF
TRBV6-5	TRBJ1-3	.	13	CASVTSSGNTIYF
TRBV29-1	TRBJ2-7	few	15	CSVQRGSISSYEQYF
TRBV2	TRBJ1-5	.	15	CASRARQSPNQPQHF
TRBV19	TRBJ1-1	.	15	CASSIHRGGNTEAFF
TRBV15	TRBJ1-5	.	15	CATSPDLDSRRPQHF